A single sample gave rise to the 28 T cell receptor beta chains below, sequenced in a study of CD8+ T cells in alopecia areata. Extracted RNA was reverse transcribed into cDNA, the sequencing template. Produced via immunoSEQ multiplex PCR; TCRdb's table is partial and in-frame only. Of 120,000 to 150,000 clones listed, roughly 86% are singletons. Treatment specified: oral pan-JAK inhibitor, 5-10 mg twice daily. The input for sequencing was CD8+ T cells sorted from blood, taken at week 4, from a patient treated with tofacitinib. All receptors derive from a human donor with alopecia areata.

This rearrangement joins TRBV5-4 to TRBJ2-3; 14 bases are shared with TRBD2. This CDR3 has 16 residues. CDR1 and CDR2 from the germline V gene are SGHNT and YYREEE (reference sequence). Trimming cost V 4 bases and J 1 base; bases outside gene matches: 2. The CDR3 sequence is CASSPGLAGGTDTQYF. The CDR3 DNA follows: TGTGCCAGCAGCCCGGGACTAGCGGGGGGCACAGATACGCAGTATTTT.

This chain links TRBV4-1 with TRBJ2-1, with D unclear. The CDR3 totals 16 residues. Trimming shortened V by 1 base and J by 4 bases, and 14 bases separated the two germline ends. In germline, CDR1 is MGHRA, CDR2 YSYEKL. CDR3 nucleotide sequence: TGCGCCAGCAGCCAAGGAGGAGAAGTAGGGTACAATGAGCAGTTCTTC. Its protein product is CASSQGGEVGYNEQFF.

Note on this clone: Additional DNA sequences in this sample encode the identical CDR3. The genes are TRBV27 and TRBJ2-7, with 9 bases that match TRBD1. This CDR3 is 14 amino acids long. The V segment lost 5 bases and the J segment 1 base; nucleotides outside the gene matches: 3. The germline V gene encodes CDR1 MNHEY and CDR2 SMNVEV (reference sequence). Written as DNA, the CDR3 is TGTGCCAGCAGTGCGGGACAGGGATCCTACGAGCAGTACTTC. Translation gives CASSAGQGSYEQYF.

The genes are TRBV5-1 and TRBJ2-7; tentative D call: TRBD2 (6 bases). Germline lookup yields CDR1 SGHRS and CDR2 YFSETQ. This CDR3 has 14 residues. Trimming removed 1 base at V and 6 bases at J, with 14 bases between. CDR3 amino acids: CASSLLRDASEQYF. The CDR3 region has the DNA TGCGCCAGCAGCTTGTTGCGGGATGCAAGCGAGCAGTACTTC.

The chain couples TRBV6-5 to TRBJ1-5; no reliable D call. The germline V gene encodes CDR1 MNHEY and CDR2 SVGAGI. V lost 6 bases and J 0 bases, leaving 12 bases between the germline ends. The CDR3 has 15 amino acids. CDR3 sequence: CASSQSPYSNQPQHF. The CDR3 DNA reads as TGTGCCAGCAGCCAGAGTCCCTATAGCAATCAGCCCCAGCATTTT.

V usage is TRBV27 and J usage is TRBJ1-1; 12 bases match TRBD1. Germline CDR1 and CDR2: MNHEY and SMNVEV (reference sequence). This CDR3 has 16 amino acids. V gave up 5 bases and J gave up 4 bases; unmatched junction bases: 8. CDR3 loop: CASSPGQGALFTEAFF. The CDR3 region has the DNA TGTGCCAGCAGTCCGGGACAGGGGGCATTGTTCACTGAAGCTTTCTTT.

This rearrangement joins TRBV4-1 to TRBJ2-1; possible D gene TRBD2, 5 bases. Trimming stripped 3 bases from V and 8 bases from J, with 8 bases between. This CDR3 contains 12 residues. The germline V gene encodes CDR1 MGHRA and CDR2 YSYEKL. The CDR3 here is CASSHSADEQFF. CDR3 nucleotide sequence: TGCGCCAGCAGCCATAGCGCTGATGAGCAGTTCTTC.

This clone was recorded once. V usage is TRBV9 and J usage is TRBJ2-7; weak D call: TRBD2 (5 bases). The V gene lost 4 bases and the J gene lost 7 bases, with 9 bases spanning the gap. The CDR3 is 11 residues long. CDR1 is SGDLS, CDR2 YYNGEE, per germline. CDR3 DNA: TGTGCCAGCAGCTCCCGCGGGGAGCAGTACTTC. Translated, it gives CASSSRGEQYF.

The V call is TRBV5-6, the J call TRBJ2-7; TRBD1 aligns across 11 bases. The CDR3 runs 15 residues. V shed 2 bases and J 2 bases; nucleotides not matched to a gene: 3. Per germline, CDR1 SGHDT and CDR2 YYEEEE. The chain's CDR3 is CASSFRTGGPYEQYF. CDR3 DNA: TGTGCCAGCAGCTTCAGGACAGGGGGCCCCTACGAGCAGTACTTC.

This clone was seen once. The V call is TRBV2, the J call TRBJ2-5; the D gene is possibly TRBD2 (6 bases). The CDR3 extends over 14 amino acids. Per the germline V gene, CDR1 is SNHLY and CDR2 is FYNNEI. Trimming took 6 bases from V and 0 from J, leaving 11 bases between them. The CDR3 DNA reads TGTGCCAGCAGGGGGCGGGACGACCAAGAGACCCAGTACTTC. Amino acid sequence: CASRGRDDQETQYF.

The chain has TRBV29-1 and TRBJ1-2; 10 bases match TRBD1. J was trimmed by 4 bases and V by 0 bases; bases with no gene match: 2. The CDR3 totals 14 residues. Germline CDR1 and CDR2: SQVTM and ANQGSEA. The CDR3, as DNA: TGCAGCGTTGAAGAGGGACAGGGGAGCTATGGCTACACCTTC. This sequence encodes CSVEEGQGSYGYTF. The full variable domain, in which reference TRBV29-1 and TRBJ1-2 provide the parts outside the CDR3, is SAVISQKPSRDICQRGTSLTIQCQVDSQVTMMFWYRQQPGQSLTLIATANQGSEATYESGFVIDKFPISRPNLTFSTLTVSNMSPEDSSIYLCSVEEGQGSYGYTFGSGTRLTVV.

This chain connects TRBV29-1 to TRBJ2-1; 7 bases align to TRBD2. This CDR3 spans 14 amino acids. CDR1 and CDR2 from the germline V gene are SQVTM and ANQGSEA. V lost 1 base to trimming and J lost 9 bases; unmatched junction nucleotides: 9. This CDR3 is CSVEGGRALGEQFF. CDR3 DNA sequence: TGCAGCGTTGAAGGGGGGAGGGCCTTAGGTGAGCAGTTCTTC.

V and J are TRBV29-1 and TRBJ2-7; 9 positions match TRBD1. Germline CDR1 SQVTM, CDR2 ANQGSEA. The CDR3 runs to 15 residues. V lost 6 bases and J lost 3; bases outside the gene matches: 12. The CDR3 nucleotides read TGCAGCGTGGACTCCGCGGGACAGGGAGACTACGAGCAGTACTTC. It is translated as CSVDSAGQGDYEQYF.

The chain recombines TRBV7-9 with TRBJ1-1, with D tentatively TRBD1 (5 bases). V lost 4 bases, J lost 1 base, and 13 bases lay in between. This CDR3 is 15 amino acids long. The germline gives CDR1 SEHNR, CDR2 FQNEAQ (reference sequence). CDR3 amino acids: CASSSRTNPNTEAFF. The CDR3 DNA follows: TGTGCCAGCAGCTCCCGGACAAACCCGAACACTGAAGCTTTCTTT. Full variable domain (remainder filled in from reference TRBV7-9 and TRBJ1-1): DTGVSQNPRHKITKRGQNVTFRCDPISEHNRLYWYRQTLGQGPEFLTYFQNEAQLEKSRLLSDRFSAERPKGSFSTLEIQRTEQGDSAMYLCASSSRTNPNTEAFFGQGTRLTVV.

The chain employs TRBV5-4 and TRBJ2-3; 10 nucleotides match TRBD2. The CDR3 is 15 amino acids. V trimming: 4 bases; J trimming: 1 base; junction bases outside the gene matches: 3. Germline CDR1 SGHNT, CDR2 YYREEE (reference sequence). CDR3 DNA sequence: TGTGCCAGCAGCATTGGACTAGCGGGCACAGATACGCAGTATTTT. It yields the protein CASSIGLAGTDTQYF.

The rearrangement joins TRBV29-1 to TRBJ1-1; possible D gene TRBD1, 5 bases. Germline V lookup: CDR1 SQVTM, CDR2 ANQGSEA. V dropped 0 bases and J dropped 3 bases, with 11 bases sitting between them. CDR3 length: 14 residues. The CDR3 DNA sequence: TGCAGCGTTGAAGATTGGGGGGACGACACTGAAGCTTTCTTT. It specifies CSVEDWGDDTEAFF. The complete variable domain, with remaining parts taken from reference TRBV29-1 and TRBJ1-1, reads SAVISQKPSRDICQRGTSLTIQCQVDSQVTMMFWYRQQPGQSLTLIATANQGSEATYESGFVIDKFPISRPNLTFSTLTVSNMSPEDSSIYLCSVEDWGDDTEAFFGQGTRLTVV.

V and J are TRBV30 and TRBJ2-3, with TRBD2 matching over 8 bases. With V trimmed by 5 bases and J by 0 bases, 7 bases remained unmatched. CDR1 is GTSNPN, CDR2 SVGIG, per germline (reference sequence). The CDR3 contains 15 residues. In DNA form, the CDR3 reads TGTGCCTGGGCCCTTACTAGCGGTAGCACAGATACGCAGTATTTT. As protein: CAWALTSGSTDTQYF.

This clone was counted a single time. The genes are TRBV27 and TRBJ1-1; D not resolved. Trimming removed 5 bases from V and 1 base from J, with 8 bases in between. CDR1 is MNHEY and CDR2 is SMNVEV in the germline V gene (reference sequence). CDR3 length: 13 amino acids. The CDR3 coding sequence is TGTGCCAGCAGTCGTCCAGGGAACACTGAAGCTTTCTTT. It encodes CASSRPGNTEAFF.

The chain recombines TRBV7-2 with TRBJ2-7, with 8 bases identical to TRBD1. Trimming cost V 5 bases and J 3 bases; bases outside gene matches: 9. This CDR3 is 15 amino acids long. Germline V lookup: CDR1 SGHTA, CDR2 FQGNSA. The DNA of the CDR3 is TGTGCCAGCAGCCCAACAGGGGGTAACGTCTACGAGCAGTACTTC. Translation gives CASSPTGGNVYEQYF.

The chain joins TRBV27 to TRBJ2-7; 7 bases match TRBD1. The CDR3 sequence is 13 residues long. Germline V gene sequence: CDR1 MNHEY, CDR2 SMNVEV (reference sequence). Trimming at V came to 5 bases and at J to 5 bases, leaving 6 bases not matched to a gene. The CDR3 DNA sequence: TGTGCCAGCAGTAGGGGGACAGCTGACGAGCAGTACTTC. Protein sequence: CASSRGTADEQYF.

There are a few counts of this clone. This chain links TRBV29-1 with TRBJ2-2, with D possibly matching TRBD2 (5 bases). This CDR3 is built from 13 residues. Looked up from germline, CDR1 is SQVTM and CDR2 is ANQGSEA. Between the trimmed V and J ends, which lost 5 bases and 1 base, there was a span of 8 bases. The CDR3 region is CSVMGRNTGELFF. The CDR3 nucleotides are TGCAGCGTTATGGGGAGGAACACCGGGGAGCTGTTTTTT.

This clone was observed a handful of times. The V and J genes are TRBV19 and TRBJ2-2, with TRBD1 matching 10 bases. In germline, CDR1 is LNHDA, CDR2 SQIVND (reference sequence). The CDR3 extends over 16 amino acids. V lost 1 base and J lost 4; bases outside the gene matches: 3. CDR3 coding DNA: TGTGCCAGTAGTATAGGGGGACAGGGGCCCACCGGGGAGCTGTTTTTT. Translating it yields CASSIGGQGPTGELFF. Complete variable domain (other parts from reference TRBV19 and TRBJ2-2): DGGITQSPKYLFRKEGQNVTLSCEQNLNHDAMYWYRQDPGQGLRLIYYSQIVNDFQKGDIAEGYSVSREKKESFPLTVTSAQKNPTAFYLCASSIGGQGPTGELFFGEGSRLTVL.

The V call is TRBV2, the J call TRBJ2-3; 8 nucleotides match TRBD2. The CDR3 contains 12 residues. J was trimmed by 7 bases and V by 7 bases; bases with no gene match: 4. Germline CDR1 reads SNHLY; CDR2 reads FYNNEI. The CDR3 coding sequence is TGTGCCAGCATTGGGACTAGTAATACGCAGTATTTT. Its translation is CASIGTSNTQYF.

J is TRBJ2-1 and V is TRBV30; D call uncertain. Per the germline V gene, CDR1 is GTSNPN and CDR2 is SVGIG (reference sequence). Trimming took 0 bases from V and 8 from J, leaving 8 bases between them. This CDR3 spans 12 amino acids. The CDR3 spells CAWSVMSDEQFF. The CDR3 DNA follows: TGTGCCTGGAGTGTAATGAGTGATGAGCAGTTCTTC. Full variable domain (rest looked up from reference TRBV30 and TRBJ2-1): SQTIHQWPATLVQPVGSPLSLECTVEGTSNPNLYWYRQAAGRGLQLLFYSVGIGQISSEVPQNLSASRPQDRQFILSSKKLLLSDSGFYLCAWSVMSDEQFFGPGTRLTVL.

On this clone: Within the sample, other DNA sequences also encode this same CDR3. V is TRBV25-1 and J is TRBJ2-5; D is unclear. The CDR3 length is 11 residues. CDR1 MGHDK and CDR2 SYGVNS come from the germline V gene. V shed 6 bases and J shed 4 bases, with 6 bases lying between them. The chain's CDR3 is CASSLGETQYF. The CDR3 DNA is TGTGCCAGCAGCCTGGGAGAGACCCAGTACTTC.

CDR3 protein: CASSWTSTDTQYF. CDR3 bases: TGTGCCAGCAGTTGGACCTCCACAGATACGCAGTATTTT. The rearrangement uses TRBV6-5 and TRBJ2-3; D is undetermined. The CDR3 sequence is 13 residues long. Trimming took off 4 bases at V and 2 bases at J, with 7 bases between the two ends. From germline, CDR1 is MNHEY and CDR2 SVGAGI.

The sample holds one count of this clone. The chain is built from TRBV2 and TRBJ1-1, with D possibly matching TRBD1 (6 bases). Trimming took off 1 base at V and 0 bases at J, with 12 bases between the two ends. The CDR3 consists of 16 residues. Germline V lookup: CDR1 SNHLY, CDR2 FYNNEI. The CDR3 spells CASSEEQGGMNTEAFF. The CDR3, as DNA: TGTGCCAGCAGTGAAGAACAGGGCGGCATGAACACTGAAGCTTTCTTT.

The chain links TRBV7-8 to TRBJ2-7; possibly TRBD2 for D (6 bases). The V end was cut by 3 bases, the J end by 0 bases, with 27 bases between. This CDR3 has 20 residues. Germline V gene data show CDR1 as SGHVS and CDR2 as FQNEAQ. CDR3 coding DNA: TGTGCCAGCAGCTTCGGCGAATTGCGGGGACCTGAACATTTCTCCTACGAGCAGTACTTC. Amino acid sequence: CASSFGELRGPEHFSYEQYF.